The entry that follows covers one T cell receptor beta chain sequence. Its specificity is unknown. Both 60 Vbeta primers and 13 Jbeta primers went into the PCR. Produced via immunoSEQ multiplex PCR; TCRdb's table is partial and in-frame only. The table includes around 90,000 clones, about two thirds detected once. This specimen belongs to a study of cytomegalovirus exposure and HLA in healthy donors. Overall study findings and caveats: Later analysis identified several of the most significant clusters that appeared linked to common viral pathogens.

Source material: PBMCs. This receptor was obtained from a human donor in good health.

The CDR3 nucleotides are TGTGCCAGCAGCTTCACAGACCCCTACGAGCAGTACTTC. This sequence encodes CASSFTDPYEQYF. The V gene is TRBV7-2, the J gene TRBJ2-7, with unresolved D. Germline V gives CDR1 SGHTA, CDR2 FQGNSA. V gave up 3 bases and J gave up 2 bases, with 8 bases separating them. The CDR3 contains 13 residues.